Listed here is a single TCR beta chain. The sample comes from a study of blood T cell repertoires in COVID-19. About the research overall: In each case, the material was cDNA or gDNA derived from T cells, B-cell-depleted T cells, or PBMCs.

This CDR3 contains 14 residues. With V trimmed by 3 bases and J by 5 bases, 4 bases remained unmatched. CDR1 and CDR2 from the germline V gene are LGHNA and YNFKEQ. Produced via immunoSEQ multiplex PCR; TCRdb's table is partial and in-frame only. The data show approximately 200,000 clones, roughly 80% seen once. The sample comprised peripheral blood. The receptor comes from a woman of 80 years or more with COVID-19, enrolled during active disease. The V gene is TRBV4-2, the J gene TRBJ2-5; TRBD2 agrees at 9 bases. CDR3: CASSQGLAGETQYF. The CDR3 DNA follows: TGTGCCAGCAGCCAGGGACTAGCCGGGGAGACCCAGTACTTC.